Each of the 24 T cell receptor beta chains below was sequenced from the same sample in a study of lymphopenia after photon versus proton radiotherapy. Some clones are missing from TCRdb's copy, which holds only in-frame ones; the method was immunoSEQ multiplex PCR. In the table there are some 30,000 clones, roughly 89% of which are singletons. Specimen: peripheral blood, collected from a patient treated with proton-based radiotherapy. The origin of the receptors is a woman in her sixties or seventies with cholangiocarcinoma. Some clones in this sample may be carry-over from other donors' samples.

The V and J genes are TRBV6-1 and TRBJ1-6, with TRBD1 matching over 9 bases. The CDR3 length is 13 residues. After removal of 8 bases from V and 10 bases from J, the junction contained 6 bases not matched to a gene. In germline, CDR1 is MNHNS, CDR2 SASEGT. The CDR3 here is CASRTGEGSPLHF. The CDR3 nucleotides read TGTGCCAGCCGGACAGGGGAGGGATCACCCCTCCACTTT.

This chain uses TRBV28 with TRBJ1-1; D not certain. The CDR3 runs 15 residues. V was trimmed by 3 bases and J by 1 base, leaving 12 bases between them. The germline V gene has CDR1 MDHEN and CDR2 SYDVKM. The CDR3 DNA reads TGTGCCAGCAGTTTTAGTGGAGAGGGGAACACTGAAGCTTTCTTT. Its translation is CASSFSGEGNTEAFF. Full variable domain (remainder filled in from reference TRBV28 and TRBJ1-1): DVKVTQSSRYLVKRTGEKVFLECVQDMDHENMFWYRQDPGLGLRLIYFSYDVKMKEKGDIPEGYSVSREKKERFSLILESASTNQTSMYLCASSFSGEGNTEAFFGQGTRLTVV.

This clone has just one count. The chain has TRBV18 and TRBJ2-1; 9 bases match TRBD2. V was clipped by 4 bases and J by 4 bases; unmatched bases: 17. The CDR3 length is 19 residues. CDR1 and CDR2 (germline): KGHSH, LQKENI. The CDR3 sequence: CASSQQTPLMREGYNEQFF. CDR3 DNA: TGTGCCAGCTCACAACAAACACCCCTCATGCGGGAGGGATACAATGAGCAGTTCTTC. The whole variable domain, filled in from reference TRBV18 and TRBJ2-1, reads NAGVMQNPRHLVRRRGQEARLRCSPMKGHSHVYWYRQLPEEGLKFMVYLQKENIIDESGMPKERFSAEFPKEGPSILRIQQVVRGDSAAYFCASSQQTPLMREGYNEQFFGPGTRLTVL.

The count of this clone is one. CDR3 in amino acids: CASSLLGGGPIDTQYF. The DNA of the CDR3 is TGTGCCAGCAGCTTGCTTGGGGGAGGGCCGATAGATACGCAGTATTTT. The chain uses TRBV7-2 and TRBJ2-3; 7 nucleotides agree with TRBD2. Germline V gene sequence: CDR1 SGHTA, CDR2 FQGNSA. The V gene end was trimmed by 3 bases and the J gene end by 5 bases; junction bases not matched to a gene: 11. CDR3 length equals 16 residues. Filled out from reference TRBV7-2 and TRBJ2-3, the complete variable domain reads GAGVSQSPSNKVTEKGKDVELRCDPISGHTALYWYRQSLGQGLEFLIYFQGNSAPDKSGLPSDRFSAERTGGSVSTLTIQRTQQEDSAVYLCASSLLGGGPIDTQYFGPGTRLTVL.

The J gene is TRBJ2-7, the V gene TRBV30; 9 positions agree with TRBD1. The germline V gene has CDR1 GTSNPN and CDR2 SVGIG (reference sequence). With V trimmed by 2 bases and J by 5 bases, 1 base remained unmatched. The CDR3 totals 12 residues. This CDR3 is CAWSTGGHEQYF. The CDR3 nucleotides read TGTGCCTGGAGTACAGGGGGCCACGAGCAGTACTTC.

The chain recombines TRBV6-5 with TRBJ2-3, with D unclear. V lost 0 bases and J 0 bases, leaving 4 bases between the germline ends. The germline V gene has CDR1 MNHEY and CDR2 SVGAGI. The length of the CDR3 is 14 residues. The CDR3 sequence: CASSYSKSTDTQYF. The CDR3 coding sequence is TGTGCCAGCAGTTACTCAAAGAGCACAGATACGCAGTATTTT.

The chain joins TRBV5-4 to TRBJ1-1; D is perhaps TRBD1 (6 bases). V was clipped by 3 bases and J by 2 bases, with 17 bases between them. Germline V gives CDR1 SGHNT, CDR2 YYREEE (reference sequence). The CDR3 runs to 16 residues. This CDR3 reads CASSSPKGGANTEAFF. CDR3 nucleotides: TGTGCCAGCAGCTCCCCCAAGGGGGGGGCTAACACTGAAGCTTTCTTT.

V gene TRBV29-1 combines with J gene TRBJ1-2; D is uncertain. The CDR3 contains 12 residues. The V end was cut by 3 bases, the J end by 4 bases, with 9 bases between. Looked up from germline, CDR1 is SQVTM and CDR2 is ANQGSEA. CDR3 DNA sequence: TGCAGCGTTGATAGGATAGGCTATGGCTACACCTTC. The encoded protein is CSVDRIGYGYTF.

The CDR3 DNA follows: TGCGCCAGCACCATGGCTAGGGTAGTGGAAAACGAGCAGTACTTC. This encodes CASTMARVVENEQYF. V usage is TRBV5-1 and J usage is TRBJ2-7; D gene ambiguous. The CDR3 has 15 amino acids. The germline V gene has CDR1 SGHRS and CDR2 YFSETQ. The ends were cut back, 6 bases at V and 5 bases at J, with 21 bases in the middle.

The CDR3 is CASSLHSGNTIYF. CDR3 sequence (DNA): TGTGCCAGCAGCCTTCACTCTGGAAACACCATATATTTT. The chain uses TRBV7-2 and TRBJ1-3; D not resolved. The germline gives CDR1 SGHTA, CDR2 FQGNSA. V lost 5 bases and J lost 0, with 5 bases in between. This CDR3 comprises 13 residues. Combining the CDR3 with reference TRBV7-2 and TRBJ1-3 gives the whole variable domain GAGVSQSPSNKVTEKGKDVELRCDPISGHTALYWYRQSLGQGLEFLIYFQGNSAPDKSGLPSDRFSAERTGGSVSTLTIQRTQQEDSAVYLCASSLHSGNTIYFGEGSWLTVV.

The chain recombines TRBV7-8 with TRBJ2-5; D gene uncertain. The length of the CDR3 is 14 residues. Germline V CDR1 and CDR2: SGHVS, FQNEAQ. Trimming took off 1 base at V and 2 bases at J, with 8 bases between the two ends. This CDR3 is CASSLEYRQETQYF. CDR3 DNA sequence: TGTGCCAGCAGCTTAGAGTATCGTCAAGAGACCCAGTACTTC.

This sequence joins TRBV13 and TRBJ1-1; the D is unclear. The CDR3 spans 11 residues. The V end was cut by 5 bases, the J end by 1 base, with 2 bases between. Germline assignment: CDR1 PRHDT and CDR2 FYEKMQ (reference sequence). As DNA, the CDR3 is TGTGCCAGCAGCCAGAACACTGAAGCTTTCTTT. Translation gives CASSQNTEAFF.

This clone was observed a single time. This rearrangement joins TRBV6-5 to TRBJ2-1, with 12 bases identical to TRBD2. Germline trimming cut 6 bases from V and 4 bases from J; bases unmatched to any gene: 4. Germline CDR1 MNHEY, CDR2 SVGAGI. This CDR3 is built from 15 residues. The CDR3 loop is CASRLAGGRYNEQFF. CDR3 nucleotides: TGTGCCAGCAGACTAGCGGGAGGAAGGTACAATGAGCAGTTCTTC.

This sequence joins TRBV10-1 and TRBJ2-5; D assignment may be TRBD1 or TRBD2 (6 bases each). V was clipped by 4 bases and J by 5 bases, with 17 bases between them. The CDR3 runs to 15 residues. Per germline, CDR1 WNHNN and CDR2 SYGVQD (reference sequence). The CDR3 region has the DNA TGCGCCAGCAGTGGTGGATCGGGGGCTTGGGAGACCCAGTACTTC. This codes for CASSGGSGAWETQYF.

The V call is TRBV2, the J call TRBJ2-3, with TRBD2 identical over 8 bases. The V gene end was trimmed by 3 bases and the J gene end by 3 bases; junction bases not matched to a gene: 2. The CDR3 is 14 residues long. CDR1 and CDR2 (germline): SNHLY, FYNNEI. The CDR3 protein is CASSDREGTDTQYF. The DNA for the CDR3 is TGTGCCAGCAGTGACCGGGAGGGAACAGATACGCAGTATTTT.

This chain uses TRBV6-1 with TRBJ1-5; D gene ambiguous. Trimming cost V 6 bases and J 0 bases, with 9 bases left between them. Germline CDR1 is MNHNS and CDR2 is SASEGT. This CDR3 is built from 14 residues. CDR3 residues: CASREGTSNQPQHF. DNA of the CDR3: TGTGCCAGCAGGGAGGGCACTAGCAATCAGCCCCAGCATTTT.

The rearrangement uses TRBV7-2 and TRBJ2-7, with 7 positions matching TRBD1. With V trimmed by 5 bases and J by 0 bases, 10 bases remained unmatched. This CDR3 has 16 amino acids. Looked up from germline, CDR1 is SGHTA and CDR2 is FQGNSA. CDR3 residues: CASSHREGASSYEQYF. CDR3 in DNA: TGTGCCAGCAGCCACCGAGAGGGGGCGAGCTCCTACGAGCAGTACTTC.

The chain links TRBV7-8 to TRBJ2-3, with 8 bases fitting TRBD1. Germline V gives CDR1 SGHVS, CDR2 FQNEAQ. CDR3 length: 17 residues. V lost 1 base, J lost 5 bases, and 11 bases stayed unmatched. The CDR3, as DNA: TGTGCCAGCAGCTTAGTTCCGACAGGGGTCGGGGGAGATACGCAGTATTTT. Protein: CASSLVPTGVGGDTQYF.

The gene calls are TRBV23-1 and TRBJ1-3; 8 nucleotides agree with TRBD1. TRBV23-1 has ORF status, its function being uncertain. Unmatched junction bases numbered 2, after V lost 6 bases and J lost 1 base. The CDR3 totals 14 residues. CDR3 in DNA: TGCGCCAGCAGGGACAGGGATTCTGGAAACACCATATATTTT. It specifies CASRDRDSGNTIYF.

The genes are TRBV9 and TRBJ2-7, with 8 nucleotides matching TRBD2. The V gene end was trimmed by 3 bases and the J gene end by 6 bases; junction bases not matched to a gene: 11. Germline V CDR1 and CDR2: SGDLS, YYNGEE. The CDR3 consists of 15 residues. CDR3 coding DNA: TGTGCCAGCAGCGAGGGCAAACGGGAGGGAAGCGAGCAGTACTTC. Translated: CASSEGKREGSEQYF.

The chain uses TRBV27 and TRBJ1-2; TRBD1 is a possible D gene (6 bases). Trimming pared 6 bases from V and 5 bases from J, leaving 16 bases between. CDR1 and CDR2 (germline): MNHEY, SMNVEV (reference sequence). This CDR3 has 14 residues. CDR3: CASSPQDRVYGYTF. CDR3 nucleotides: TGTGCCAGCAGCCCTCAGGACAGAGTGTATGGCTACACCTTC.

V and J are TRBV4-1 and TRBJ1-6; D gene uncertain. CDR1 and CDR2 from the germline V gene are MGHRA and YSYEKL. The CDR3 spans 15 residues. Between the trimmed V and J ends, which lost 0 bases and 3 bases, there was a span of 6 bases. The CDR3, as DNA: TGCGCCAGCAGCCAAGATCGATTCTATAATTCACCCCTCCACTTT. This sequence encodes CASSQDRFYNSPLHF.

About this clone: This sample includes further DNA sequences coding for the same CDR3. This sequence joins TRBV9 and TRBJ1-1; no firm D call. Germline CDR1 SGDLS, CDR2 YYNGEE. This CDR3 comprises 14 residues. V lost 1 base, J lost 1 base, and 8 bases lay in between. CDR3 DNA: TGTGCCAGCAGCGTACGGGCAGAGAACACTGAAGCTTTCTTT. Amino acids: CASSVRAENTEAFF.

The genes are TRBV19 and TRBJ2-7; TRBD2 matches 7 bases. The CDR3 loop spans 13 amino acids. V shed 4 bases and J 2 bases; nucleotides not matched to a gene: 2. Germline CDR1 reads LNHDA; CDR2 reads SQIVND (reference sequence). The CDR3 sequence is CASSSGTTYEQYF. The DNA for the CDR3 is TGTGCCAGTAGTAGCGGGACTACCTACGAGCAGTACTTC. The whole variable domain, remainder taken from reference TRBV19 and TRBJ2-7, is DGGITQSPKYLFRKEGQNVTLSCEQNLNHDAMYWYRQDPGQGLRLIYYSQIVNDFQKGDIAEGYSVSREKKESFPLTVTSAQKNPTAFYLCASSSGTTYEQYFGPGTRLTVT.